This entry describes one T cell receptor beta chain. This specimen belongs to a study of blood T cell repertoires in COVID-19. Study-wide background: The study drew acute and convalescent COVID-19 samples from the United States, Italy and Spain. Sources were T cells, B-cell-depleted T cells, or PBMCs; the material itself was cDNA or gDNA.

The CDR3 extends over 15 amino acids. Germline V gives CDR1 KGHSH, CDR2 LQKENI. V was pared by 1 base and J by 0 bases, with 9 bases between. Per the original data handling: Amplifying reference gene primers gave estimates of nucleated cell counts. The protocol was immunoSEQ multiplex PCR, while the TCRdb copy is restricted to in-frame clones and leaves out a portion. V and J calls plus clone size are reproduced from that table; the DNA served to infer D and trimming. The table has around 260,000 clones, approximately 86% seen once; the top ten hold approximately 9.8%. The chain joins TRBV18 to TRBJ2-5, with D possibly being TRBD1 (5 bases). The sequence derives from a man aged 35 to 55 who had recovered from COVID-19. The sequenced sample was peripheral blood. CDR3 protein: CASSPLPRDQETQYF. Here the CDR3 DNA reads TGTGCCAGCTCACCACTTCCCAGGGACCAAGAGACCCAGTACTTC.